This is a list of T cell receptor beta chains from one sample in a study of memory CD4+ T cells and cytomegalovirus serostatus. Clones were read by immunoSEQ multiplex PCR, and TCRdb kept only the in-frame ones, dropping some. The sample consists of about 58,000 clones, 82% of them appearing once. Input material: memory CD4+ T cells from blood. All receptors come from an adult in good health and CMV-seronegative. Some clones in this sample may be carry-over from other donors' samples. Both conserved end residues are part of each CDR3. D genes are given only for firm matches. Size is omitted from some rows. Given values are once, few, many or a class for expanded clones.

size: .; V: TRBV27; D: .; J: TRBJ1-5; CDR3: CASSLSQGHQPQHF; DNA: TGTGCCAGCAGTTTATCACAGGGACATCAGCCCCAGCATTTT
size: .; V: TRBV18; D: .; J: TRBJ2-7; CDR3: CASSPSFLGGEQYF; DNA: TGTGCCAGCTCACCGTCATTCCTAGGGGGCGAGCAGTACTTC
size: .; V: TRBV19; D: TRBD1; J: TRBJ1-2; CDR3: CASSGTANYGYTF; DNA: TGTGCCAGTAGTGGGACAGCTAACTATGGCTACACCTTC
size: .; V: TRBV19; D: .; J: TRBJ2-7; CDR3: CASAKGGARIYEQYF; DNA: TGTGCCAGTGCTAAAGGCGGGGCTAGGATCTACGAGCAGTACTTC
size: .; V: TRBV19; D: .; J: TRBJ2-6; CDR3: CASSIGVGVSGANVLTF; DNA: TGTGCCAGTAGTATAGGGGTCGGTGTCTCTGGGGCCAACGTCCTGACTTTC
size: .; V: TRBV27; D: TRBD1; J: TRBJ1-5; CDR3: CASSGQGAYSNQPQHF; DNA: TGTGCCAGCAGCGGACAGGGGGCGTATAGCAATCAGCCCCAGCATTTT
size: few; V: TRBV7-2; D: .; J: TRBJ1-1; CDR3: CASSRQIRDTEAFF; DNA: TGTGCCAGCAGCCGACAAATTCGGGACACTGAAGCTTTCTTT
size: .; V: TRBV4-2; D: .; J: TRBJ2-5; CDR3: CASSQGETSHQETQYF; DNA: TGTGCCAGCAGCCAAGGGGAGACTAGTCACCAAGAGACCCAGTACTTC
size: .; V: TRBV18; D: .; J: TRBJ1-2; CDR3: CASSPGGDYGYTF; DNA: TGTGCCAGCTCACCAGGGGGAGACTATGGCTACACCTTC
size: once; V: TRBV5-4; D: .; J: TRBJ2-2; CDR3: CASSPDQAGELFF; DNA: TGTGCCAGCAGTCCGGACCAAGCCGGGGAGCTGTTTTTT
size: .; V: TRBV7-8; D: TRBD2; J: TRBJ2-3; CDR3: CASSLRGTSPTDTQYF; DNA: TGTGCCAGCAGCTTAAGGGGGACTAGCCCCACAGATACGCAGTATTTT
size: .; V: TRBV6-1; D: TRBD2; J: TRBJ2-7; CDR3: CASSESRTRVYEQYF; DNA: TGTGCCAGCAGTGAATCACGGACTAGAGTCTACGAGCAGTACTTC
size: .; V: TRBV28; D: TRBD2; J: TRBJ2-3; CDR3: CASSLAAGPTDTQYF; DNA: TGTGCCAGCAGTTTAGCAGCGGGACCCACAGATACGCAGTATTTT
size: few; V: TRBV2; D: .; J: TRBJ1-6; CDR3: CASRLTQSSYNSPLHF; DNA: TGTGCCAGCAGATTGACACAGAGCTCCTATAATTCACCCCTCCACTTT
size: once; V: TRBV5-6; D: .; J: TRBJ1-2; CDR3: CASSQESYGYTF; DNA: TGTGCCAGCAGTCAGGAGAGCTATGGCTACACCTTC
size: .; V: TRBV18; D: TRBD1; J: TRBJ1-5; CDR3: CASSPPARGIQPQHF; DNA: TGTGCCAGCTCACCACCGGCCAGGGGGATTCAGCCCCAGCATTTT
size: .; V: TRBV7-2; D: TRBD1; J: TRBJ1-1; CDR3: CASSTGGTEAFF; DNA: TGTGCCAGCAGCACAGGGGGGACTGAAGCTTTCTTT
size: .; V: TRBV29-1; D: .; J: TRBJ1-1; CDR3: CSVDFMGGATEAFF; DNA: TGCAGCGTTGATTTTATGGGGGGGGCCACTGAAGCTTTCTTT
size: .; V: TRBV6-1; D: .; J: TRBJ2-5; CDR3: CASGDPQGGETQYF; DNA: TGTGCCAGCGGGGACCCTCAAGGGGGGGAGACCCAGTACTTC
size: few; V: TRBV7-2; D: .; J: TRBJ1-5; CDR3: CASSLPGREQPQHF; DNA: TGTGCCAGCAGCTTACCGGGTCGGGAACAGCCCCAGCATTTT
size: .; V: TRBV13; D: .; J: TRBJ2-7; CDR3: CASSLGAGLRRPYEQYF; DNA: TGTGCCAGCAGCTTAGGGGCTGGGCTGAGGCGACCCTACGAGCAGTACTTC
size: .; V: TRBV6-6; D: TRBD1; J: TRBJ2-2; CDR3: CASWTGGTGELFF; DNA: TGTGCCAGTTGGACAGGGGGCACCGGGGAGCTGTTTTTT
size: .; V: TRBV6-1; D: .; J: TRBJ2-6; CDR3: CASSEFGRASGANVLTF; DNA: TGTGCCAGCAGTGAATTTGGCAGAGCTTCTGGGGCCAACGTCCTGACTTTC
size: .; V: TRBV7-2; D: TRBD2; J: TRBJ2-1; CDR3: CASSEGTSGRVYNEQFF; DNA: TGTGCCAGCAGCGAAGGGACTAGCGGGAGGGTATACAATGAGCAGTTCTTC
size: .; V: TRBV6-4; D: TRBD2; J: TRBJ2-7; CDR3: CASSERSGGPYEQYF; DNA: TGTGCCAGCAGTGAGCGTAGCGGGGGACCTTACGAGCAGTACTTC
size: .; V: TRBV5-1; D: .; J: TRBJ2-5; CDR3: CASSLDRVTQYF; DNA: TGCGCCAGCAGCTTGGATCGGGTGACCCAGTACTTC
size: .; V: TRBV19; D: .; J: TRBJ2-5; CDR3: CASSIGGAAIGTQYF; DNA: TGTGCCAGTAGTATCGGCGGGGCCGCCATTGGGACCCAGTACTTC
size: .; V: TRBV6-1; D: TRBD1; J: TRBJ1-1; CDR3: CASSEIPRDRGTEAFF; DNA: TGTGCCAGCAGTGAAATTCCCCGGGACAGGGGCACTGAAGCTTTCTTT
size: .; V: TRBV28; D: TRBD1; J: TRBJ2-7; CDR3: CASSLMGQGYEQYF; DNA: TGTGCCAGCAGTTTAATGGGACAGGGCTACGAGCAGTACTTC
size: .; V: TRBV7-9; D: TRBD1; J: TRBJ1-2; CDR3: CASSRTGVGYGYTF; DNA: TGTGCCAGCAGCCGGACAGGGGTGGGCTATGGCTACACCTTC
size: .; V: TRBV5-1; D: .; J: TRBJ1-1; CDR3: CASSLARGRWTNTEAFF; DNA: TGCGCCAGCAGCTTGGCGAGGGGGAGGTGGACGAACACTGAAGCTTTCTTT
size: .; V: TRBV27; D: TRBD2; J: TRBJ2-7; CDR3: CASSPRTSGWGMYF; DNA: TGTGCCAGCAGTCCCCGGACTAGCGGGTGGGGTATGTACTTC
size: .; V: TRBV29-1; D: TRBD1; J: TRBJ1-5; CDR3: CSVAFGTGINQPQHF; DNA: TGCAGCGTGGCCTTTGGGACAGGGATCAATCAGCCCCAGCATTTT
size: few; V: TRBV2; D: .; J: TRBJ1-4; CDR3: CAGRQAAEKLFF; DNA: TGTGCCGGCCGGCAGGCCGCTGAAAAACTGTTTTTT
size: .; V: TRBV27; D: .; J: TRBJ2-2; CDR3: CASSSGQSGSTGELFF; DNA: TGTGCCAGCAGTTCCGGACAGTCCGGATCCACCGGGGAGCTGTTTTTT
size: .; V: TRBV7-8; D: TRBD2; J: TRBJ2-3; CDR3: CASSLGGRAQDTQYF; DNA: TGTGCCAGCAGCTTAGGCGGGAGGGCACAAGATACGCAGTATTTT
size: .; V: TRBV7-2; D: .; J: TRBJ2-3; CDR3: CASSPQGASTDTQYF; DNA: TGTGCCAGCAGCCCCCAGGGAGCTAGCACAGATACGCAGTATTTT
size: .; V: TRBV9; D: .; J: TRBJ2-7; CDR3: CASSQQVGGSYEQYF; DNA: TGTGCCAGCAGTCAACAAGTGGGGGGATCCTACGAGCAGTACTTC
size: .; V: TRBV7-2; D: .; J: TRBJ2-7; CDR3: CASSLASVSYEQYF; DNA: TGTGCCAGCAGCTTAGCTAGCGTTTCCTACGAGCAGTACTTC
size: few; V: TRBV2; D: .; J: TRBJ1-1; CDR3: CASSGQLNTEAFF; DNA: TGTGCCAGCAGTGGACAGCTCAACACTGAAGCTTTCTTT
size: .; V: TRBV19; D: TRBD1; J: TRBJ1-5; CDR3: CASSPGQLFNEPQHF; DNA: TGTGCCAGTAGTCCGGGACAGCTCTTCAATGAGCCCCAGCATTTT
size: few; V: TRBV4-2; D: TRBD2; J: TRBJ2-5; CDR3: CASSHTPGTSGKQETQYF; DNA: TGTGCCAGCAGCCACACCCCGGGGACTAGCGGGAAGCAAGAGACCCAGTACTTC
size: .; V: TRBV7-7; D: .; J: TRBJ2-3; CDR3: CASSLGGDVDTQYF; DNA: TGTGCTAGCAGCTTAGGGGGGGACGTCGATACGCAGTATTTT
size: .; V: TRBV15; D: .; J: TRBJ2-4; CDR3: CATSRGGEHYSNIQYF; DNA: TGTGCCACCAGCAGAGGTGGGGAGCACTATTCTAACATTCAGTACTTC
size: .; V: TRBV5-1; D: TRBD1; J: TRBJ1-4; CDR3: CASSLEPGGATNEKLFF; DNA: TGCGCCAGCAGCTTGGAGCCAGGGGGGGCAACTAATGAAAAACTGTTTTTT